This entry is about one TCR beta chain. What it recognizes is unknown. This sample was included in a study of cytomegalovirus exposure and HLA in healthy donors. The PCR contained 60 Vbeta and 13 Jbeta primers. Measured with immunoSEQ multiplex PCR; TCRdb has only the in-frame clones, and not every one. The profile shows about 160,000 clones, 60% to 85% of them singletons. Germline CDR1 ENHRY, CDR2 SYGVKD. The CDR3 spans 17 residues. V was trimmed by 0 bases and J by 4 bases, leaving 16 bases between them. General study results and limits: The sole available immune exposure information was CMV serostatus. There were several of the most significant clusters that appeared linked to common viral pathogens in a later analysis. The productive fraction for most TCR beta V segments was about 87% or about 30% in an earlier analysis.

This TCR derives from a man aged 35-49 years in good health and CMV-seropositive. Sequencing was done on a sample of PBMCs. V usage is TRBV10-3 and J usage is TRBJ2-1; TRBD1 is a possible D gene (5 bases). CDR3 nucleotides: TGTGCCATCAGTGAGTCGGACACTTCCCCCCGATACAATGAGCAGTTCTTC. Translation gives CAISESDTSPRYNEQFF.